These 26 T cell receptor beta chains came from one sample sequenced in a study of blood T cell repertoires in COVID-19. The data were produced by immunoSEQ multiplex PCR, yet TCRdb's version contains in-frame clones alone and is incomplete. The sample contains 120,000 to 150,000 clones, about nine tenths of which appear only once. Sequences were obtained from PBMCs or T cells enriched from blood (not recorded which). The source of these receptors is a woman in her forties who had been exposed to COVID-19.

The chain joins TRBV29-1 to TRBJ1-1; a weak D match, TRBD1 (6 bases). The CDR3 has 12 residues. Trimming removed 4 bases at V and 5 bases at J, with 11 bases between. Germline V gives CDR1 SQVTM, CDR2 ANQGSEA. The CDR3 DNA reads as TGCAGCGTTGCAGGGGTAGGGACTGAAGCTTTCTTT. This sequence encodes CSVAGVGTEAFF.

This rearrangement joins TRBV14 to TRBJ2-3, with 11 nucleotides matching TRBD2. The trim removed 5 bases at V and 1 base at J, leaving 5 bases unmatched. The germline gives CDR1 SGHDN, CDR2 FVKESK. This CDR3 has 16 residues. The CDR3: CASSYIAGGRTDTQYF. The CDR3, as DNA: TGTGCCAGCAGCTATATAGCGGGAGGGCGCACAGATACGCAGTATTTT. Looking up the rest from reference TRBV14 and TRBJ2-3 gives the full variable domain: EAGVTQFPSHSVIEKGQTVTLRCDPISGHDNLYWYRRVMGKEIKFLLHFVKESKQDESGMPNNRFLAERTGGTYSTLKVQPAELEDSGVYFCASSYIAGGRTDTQYFGPGTRLTVL.

This clone occurred a few times. This rearrangement joins TRBV9 to TRBJ2-5; 8 bases are shared with TRBD2. The CDR3 extends over 15 amino acids. The V gene's germline CDR1 is SGDLS and CDR2 YYNGEE. V trimming: 0 bases; J trimming: 6 bases; junction bases outside the gene matches: 7. CDR3 in amino acids: CASSVDVGGAKTQYF. The CDR3 DNA reads as TGTGCCAGCAGCGTAGATGTCGGGGGGGCGAAGACCCAGTACTTC.

The chain joins TRBV5-3 to TRBJ2-4, with no clear D. TRBV5-3 is classed as an ORF, of uncertain function. CDR3 length: 16 amino acids. Trimming removed 6 bases from V and 3 bases from J, with 19 bases in between. The CDR3 DNA is TGTGCCAGAACCAAGCCGCTCCGAACGGGCAAAAACATTCAGTACTTC. Amino acid sequence: CARTKPLRTGKNIQYF.

The rearrangement joins TRBV7-9 to TRBJ1-2; D is possibly TRBD1 (5 bases). The CDR3 contains 17 residues. Trimming shortened V by 5 bases and J by 5 bases, and 24 bases separated the two germline ends. Germline V gene sequence: CDR1 SEHNR, CDR2 FQNEAQ (reference sequence). DNA for the CDR3: TGTGCCAGCAGCCCCGGGAGTCAGGGTGGAAGAAGTTATGGCTACACCTTC. It encodes CASSPGSQGGRSYGYTF.

This clone was observed once. This sequence joins TRBV7-3 and TRBJ2-1; D gene ambiguous. The V end lost 5 bases, the J end lost 6 bases, and 8 bases lay between the germline ends. Germline loops: CDR1 SGHTA, CDR2 FQGTGA. The CDR3 consists of 12 residues. The chain's CDR3 is CASSETGNEQFF. CDR3 coding DNA: TGTGCCAGCAGCGAGACTGGCAATGAGCAGTTCTTC.

The V call is TRBV7-6, the J call TRBJ1-1; D is perhaps TRBD1 (5 bases). Germline-derived CDR1 and CDR2 are SGHVS and FNYEAQ. This CDR3 is 12 amino acids long. With 1 base removed from V and 8 bases from J, the gap between germline ends came to 8 bases. The CDR3 is CASSLEGLEAFF. In DNA, the CDR3 is TGTGCCAGCAGCTTAGAGGGGCTGGAAGCTTTCTTT.

This rearrangement joins TRBV18 to TRBJ1-6; 9 bases agree with TRBD1. With V trimmed by 3 bases and J by 9 bases, 6 bases remained unmatched. Germline CDR1 and CDR2: KGHSH and LQKENI. This CDR3 spans 15 amino acids. CDR3 sequence reads: CASSPGQGDRSPLHF. The CDR3 nucleotides are TGTGCCAGCTCACCGGGACAGGGCGATCGTTCACCCCTCCACTTT.

The genes are TRBV4-1 and TRBJ2-1; 9 bases align to TRBD2. Germline loops: CDR1 MGHRA, CDR2 YSYEKL. With V trimmed by 5 bases and J by 7 bases, 9 bases remained unmatched. The CDR3 consists of 15 residues. The CDR3 DNA is TGCGCCAGCAGCAATCGGGTACTAGCGGGTAATGAGCAGTTCTTC. Translating gives CASSNRVLAGNEQFF.

This chain joins TRBV5-4 and TRBJ1-5; weak D call: TRBD1 (6 bases). V gave up 9 bases and J gave up 4 bases, with 23 bases separating them. The CDR3 has 16 residues. Germline lookup yields CDR1 SGHNT and CDR2 YYREEE (reference sequence). The CDR3: CATSSEQGKWNQPQHF. The CDR3, as DNA: TGTGCCACCTCCTCCGAGCAGGGGAAATGGAATCAGCCCCAGCATTTT. The variable domain in full, with the rest retrieved from reference TRBV5-4 and TRBJ1-5, is ETGVTQSPTHLIKTRGQQVTLRCSSQSGHNTVSWYQQALGQGPQFIFQYYREEENGRGNFPPRFSGLQFPNYSSELNVNALELDDSALYLCATSSEQGKWNQPQHFGDGTRLSIL.

The genes are TRBV7-9 and TRBJ2-7; 8 bases align to TRBD2. The CDR3 has 12 residues. Germline V CDR1 and CDR2: SEHNR, FQNEAQ (reference sequence). The CDR3 nucleotides read TGTGCCAGCAGCCCAACAGCGGGGGTATATTCCGTC. Its translation: CASSPTAGVYSV.

The genes are TRBV6-2 or TRBV6-3 and TRBJ2-7; 7 bases map to TRBD2. In germline, CDR1 is MNHEY, CDR2 SVGEGT. V was clipped by 3 bases and J by 4 bases; unmatched bases: 12. The CDR3 length is 16 residues. The DNA of the CDR3 is TGTGCCAGCAGTTATACTCCAGTGGGACTACAATACGAGCAGTACTTC. Translating it yields CASSYTPVGLQYEQYF.

The chain combines TRBV7-9 with TRBJ2-7, with 15 bases lining up with TRBD2. There are 17 residues in the CDR3. CDR1 SEHNR and CDR2 FQNEAQ come from the germline V gene (reference sequence). V was pared by 6 bases and J by 0 bases, with 6 bases of the junction left unmatched. CDR3 nucleotide sequence: TGTGCCAGCAGTCACGGGACTAGCGGGAGGCCCTCCTACGAGCAGTACTTC. Translation: CASSHGTSGRPSYEQYF.

The chain couples TRBV3-1 (or the pseudogene TRBV3-2) to TRBJ2-7, with D perhaps TRBD2 (6 bases). This CDR3 is 13 amino acids long. Trimming pared 3 bases from V and 8 bases from J, leaving 14 bases between. Germline V gene data show CDR1 as LGHDT and CDR2 as YNNKEL (reference sequence). The CDR3 bases are TGTGCCAGCAGCCATCGGGACTCTAAGAAGCAGTACTTC. Translated, it gives CASSHRDSKKQYF.

This clone was recorded once. The rearrangement links TRBV28 to TRBJ1-5; D not certain. From germline, CDR1 is MDHEN and CDR2 SYDVKM. The CDR3 has 15 amino acids. Deletions cut 7 bases from V and 3 bases from J, with 16 bases between. In DNA, the CDR3 is TGTGCCAGCATAGACTCACTCAGCTTCAATCAGCCCCAGCATTTT. Its protein product is CASIDSLSFNQPQHF.

The chain has TRBV11-3 and TRBJ1-5; weak D call: TRBD1 (6 bases). V lost 1 base and J lost 4, with 8 bases in between. This CDR3 has 14 residues. Germline loops: CDR1 SGHNT, CDR2 YENEEA. The DNA for the CDR3 is TGTGCCAGCAGCTTAGGAGACAGGAATCAGCCCCAGCATTTT. Protein product: CASSLGDRNQPQHF.

The V call is TRBV5-6, the J call TRBJ2-7, with TRBD1 identical over 7 bases. The V segment lost 5 bases and the J segment 4 bases; nucleotides outside the gene matches: 9. Germline V gene data show CDR1 as SGHDT and CDR2 as YYEEEE. The CDR3 is made up of 14 amino acids. The CDR3 sequence: CASSFEGQQYEQYF. CDR3 in DNA: TGTGCCAGCAGTTTCGAGGGACAGCAATACGAGCAGTACTTC.

The rearrangement uses TRBV2 and TRBJ1-6; 9 bases fit TRBD1. The germline V gene has CDR1 SNHLY and CDR2 FYNNEI. V shed 1 base and J 6 bases; nucleotides not matched to a gene: 10. CDR3 length equals 18 residues. The CDR3 DNA sequence: TGTGCCAGCAGTGAAGGGGGACAGGGTCATAGCCCTAATTCACCCCTCCACTTT. Its translation is CASSEGGQGHSPNSPLHF.

J is TRBJ2-2 and V is TRBV11-3; D unclear. Germline-derived CDR1 and CDR2 are SGHNT and YENEEA. Trimming removed 5 bases at V and 2 bases at J, with 6 bases between. The CDR3 sequence is 13 residues long. Here the CDR3 DNA reads TGTGCCAGCAGCGACATAAACACCGGGGAGCTGTTTTTT. Amino acids: CASSDINTGELFF.

This chain uses TRBV18 with TRBJ1-1, with TRBD1 matching over 7 bases. Unmatched junction bases numbered 8, after V lost 3 bases and J lost 7 bases. This CDR3 contains 14 residues. Germline CDR1 KGHSH, CDR2 LQKENI. Here the CDR3 reads CASSPTTGFGEAFF. CDR3 bases: TGTGCCAGCTCACCGACGACAGGGTTCGGTGAAGCTTTCTTT.

This clone was picked up one time. The rearrangement joins TRBV5-4 to TRBJ2-3; D is possibly TRBD2 (5 bases). Trimming stripped 4 bases from V and 5 bases from J, with 11 bases between. The CDR3 loop spans 13 amino acids. Germline CDR1 and CDR2: SGHNT and YYREEE (reference sequence). CDR3 nucleotides: TGTGCCAGCAGCAAGCGCGAGGGAGATACGCAGTATTTT. This encodes CASSKREGDTQYF.

This chain joins TRBV3-1 (or the pseudogene TRBV3-2) and TRBJ2-7; perhaps TRBD1 as D (6 bases). V lost 2 bases, J lost 6 bases, and 14 bases lay in between. The CDR3 is 14 amino acids. Per germline, CDR1 LGHDT and CDR2 YNNKEL (reference sequence). The CDR3, as DNA: TGTGCCAGCAGCCAAATTACAGGGTTGTTCGAGCAGTACTTC. As protein: CASSQITGLFEQYF.

The rearrangement joins TRBV10-2 to TRBJ2-3; 9 bases agree with TRBD2. After removal of 6 bases from V and 0 bases from J, the junction contained 4 bases not matched to a gene. The germline gives CDR1 WSHSY, CDR2 SAAADI. This CDR3 region has 15 residues. CDR3 nucleotides: TGCGCCAGCAGGACAGCGGGGGGTAGCACAGATACGCAGTATTTT. Translated: CASRTAGGSTDTQYF.

The chain has TRBV19 and TRBJ1-4, with 7 bases that match TRBD1. Looked up from germline, CDR1 is LNHDA and CDR2 is SQIVND (reference sequence). The CDR3 sequence is 14 residues long. V was clipped by 6 bases and J by 6 bases; unmatched bases: 7. CDR3 sequence: CASRATGSDEKLFF. CDR3 DNA: TGTGCCAGTAGGGCGACAGGGAGCGATGAAAAACTGTTTTTT.

The chain joins TRBV28 to TRBJ1-2; D remains ambiguous. The V end was cut by 3 bases, the J end by 4 bases, with 9 bases between. This CDR3 spans 13 amino acids. The germline gives CDR1 MDHEN, CDR2 SYDVKM. CDR3 sequence (DNA): TGTGCCAGCAGTTTGGACGGACTCTATGGCTACACCTTC. It codes for CASSLDGLYGYTF.

V and J are TRBV2 and TRBJ2-7; TRBD1 agrees at 9 bases. Germline values: CDR1 SNHLY, CDR2 FYNNEI. The CDR3 loop spans 14 amino acids. The ends lost 2 bases at V and 2 bases at J; junction bases unmatched: 1. The chain's CDR3 is CASSERTGAYEQYF. The CDR3 DNA follows: TGTGCCAGCAGTGAAAGGACAGGGGCCTACGAGCAGTACTTC.